A single sample gave rise to the 2 T cell receptor beta chains below, sequenced in a study of beta chain features in type 1 diabetes. What was sequenced were expressed TCRB transcripts, since all of the isolated RNA had been reverse transcribed. Sequencing used immunoSEQ multiplex PCR; TCRdb keeps in-frame clones, though not all of them. The table records some 150,000 clones, 6.9% of them present only once. The sequencing input was central memory CD4+ T cells from blood. Every receptor here comes from a woman between 25 and 40 years old in good health.

This clone occurred many times. This chain connects TRBV27 to TRBJ2-1; D may be TRBD2 (5 bases). Germline V lookup: CDR1 MNHEY, CDR2 SMNVEV (reference sequence). The CDR3 covers 12 residues. Trimming stripped 7 bases from V and 9 bases from J, with 13 bases between. The CDR3 loop reads CASTASRGEQFF. For the CDR3, the DNA is TGTGCCAGCACCGCTAGCCGGGGTGAGCAGTTCTTC.

The V gene is TRBV23-1, the J gene TRBJ2-2, with D perhaps matching TRBD1 (6 bases). TRBV23-1 falls under the ORF class, with uncertain function. The CDR3 is made up of 14 amino acids. The V and J ends lost 7 bases and 7 bases respectively, with 16 bases between them. CDR3 loop: CASIGQSPFGELFF. The CDR3, as DNA: TGCGCCAGCATCGGACAGAGCCCGTTCGGGGAGCTGTTTTTT.